Shown below are 24 T cell receptor beta chains from a single sample sequenced in a study of identical twins. TCRdb recomputed calls from the 5' RACE reads with MiXCR, one row per CDR3 protein. The sample has around 690,000 distinct CDR3 sequences, 20% to 25% seen once. This sample also belongs to another study, concerning T cells expressing NK-cell markers.

Sequenced input: PBMCs. These receptors all come from a woman under 30 in good health.

The chain employs TRBV6-5 and TRBJ2-7; 11 nucleotides line up with TRBD2. J was trimmed by 0 bases and V by 4 bases; bases with no gene match: 5. The CDR3 length is 16 residues. Germline lookup yields CDR1 MNHEY and CDR2 SVGAGI. The CDR3: CASSSTLAGVSYEQYF. CDR3 nucleotides: TGTGCCAGCAGTTCGACACTAGCGGGAGTCTCCTACGAGCAGTACTTC.

This clonotype occurred a few times. The chain's CDR3 is CASSLGESNQPQHF. The CDR3 region has the DNA TGTGCCAGCAGTTTGGGGGAGAGCAATCAGCCCCAGCATTTT. The chain is built from TRBV12-3 or TRBV12-4 and TRBJ1-5; weak D call: TRBD1 (5 bases). The length of the CDR3 is 14 residues. Trimming pared 3 bases from V and 1 base from J, leaving 7 bases between.

Ten or more counts support this clonotype. The CDR3 spells CSAKDRGAFF. The DNA for the CDR3 is TGCAGTGCTAAGGACAGAGGGGCTTTCTTT. The chain carries TRBV20-1 and TRBJ1-1; possibly TRBD1 for D (6 bases). The germline CDR1 and CDR2 sequences are DFQATT and SNEGSKA (reference sequence). The CDR3 contains 10 residues. With 4 bases removed from V and 11 bases from J, the gap between germline ends came to 11 bases.

In its sample, this clonotype was seen a few times. This sequence joins TRBV7-8 and TRBJ2-7, with 15 nucleotides matching TRBD2. Trimming cost V 4 bases and J 3 bases; bases outside gene matches: 4. Looked up from germline, CDR1 is SGHVS and CDR2 is FQNEAQ. This CDR3 has 16 amino acids. The CDR3 DNA follows: TGTGCCAGCAGCTGGACTAGCGGGAGGGGGGTCTACGAGCAGTACTTC. Translation: CASSWTSGRGVYEQYF.

The chain couples TRBV20-1 to TRBJ2-1; TRBD2 aligns across 7 bases. Germline trimming cut 1 base from V and 10 bases from J; bases unmatched to any gene: 10. CDR1 and CDR2 from the germline V gene are DFQATT and SNEGSKA (reference sequence). The CDR3 spans 14 residues. The chain's CDR3 is CSARGWDYQEEQFF. CDR3 nucleotide sequence: TGCAGTGCTAGAGGCTGGGACTACCAGGAGGAGCAGTTCTTC.

The chain joins TRBV5-6 to TRBJ2-7; a weak D match, TRBD2 (5 bases). V dropped 0 bases and J dropped 4 bases, with 17 bases sitting between them. In germline, CDR1 is SGHDT, CDR2 YYEEEE. The CDR3 is made up of 16 amino acids. The CDR3 is CASSLGTVYPSYEQYF. CDR3 bases: TGTGCCAGCAGCTTGGGGACTGTTTACCCTTCTTACGAGCAGTACTTC.

This clonotype was detected ten times or more. The chain employs TRBV29-1 and TRBJ1-5; D is ambiguous. Trimming removed 4 bases at V and 0 bases at J, with 10 bases between. CDR3 length: 14 residues. Per germline, CDR1 SQVTM and CDR2 ANQGSEA. The CDR3 loop is CSVVIGLSNQPQHF. As DNA, the CDR3 is TGCAGCGTTGTAATTGGCCTTAGCAATCAGCCCCAGCATTTT.

This clonotype showed up just once. The V call is TRBV9, the J call TRBJ1-5; TRBD1 agrees at 10 bases. This CDR3 comprises 16 residues. The V and J ends lost 3 bases and 3 bases, in that order; junction bases with no gene match: 6. From germline, CDR1 is SGDLS and CDR2 YYNGEE. CDR3 amino acids: CASSGGQGVYNQPQHF. CDR3 DNA: TGTGCCAGCAGCGGCGGACAGGGGGTATACAATCAGCCCCAGCATTTT.

The chain recombines TRBV12-3 or TRBV12-4 with TRBJ1-1; 12 bases match TRBD1. Losses at the gene ends were 11 bases for V and 6 bases for J; bases not matched to a gene: 7. This CDR3 is built from 13 residues. Written as DNA, the CDR3 is TGTGCCGTAGGGGGACAGGGGGCTGCTGAAGCTTTCTTT. Protein product: CAVGGQGAAEAFF.

The chain joins TRBV20-1 to TRBJ2-4; no firm D call. V was shortened by 7 bases and J by 0 bases, with 10 bases between the two germline ends. Germline assignment: CDR1 DFQATT and CDR2 SNEGSKA (reference sequence). The CDR3 is made up of 13 amino acids. In nucleotides, the CDR3 is TGCAGTGGGGGTATCTTAGCCAAAAACATTCAGTACTTC. Its protein product is CSGGILAKNIQYF.

V gene TRBV7-9 combines with J gene TRBJ1-3, with a weak D call TRBD1 (6 bases). CDR1 SEHNR and CDR2 FQNEAQ come from the germline V gene (reference sequence). The CDR3 is made up of 16 amino acids. Trimming removed 5 bases at V and 2 bases at J, with 16 bases between. The CDR3 loop is CASSRAGGQTGNTIYF. The CDR3 DNA follows: TGTGCCAGCAGCCGCGCGGGGGGGCAGACTGGAAACACCATATATTTT.

The sample holds a few counts of this clonotype. V usage is TRBV7-2 and J usage is TRBJ2-1; no clear D gene. V lost 5 bases to trimming and J lost 2 bases, with 16 bases between them. The CDR3 is 16 residues long. Germline CDR1 is SGHTA and CDR2 is FQGNSA. CDR3 nucleotide sequence: TGTGCCAGCAGCCCCCGGACCACGATTACCTACAATGAGCAGTTCTTC. This translates into CASSPRTTITYNEQFF.

The V call is TRBV18, the J call TRBJ2-1; D might be TRBD2 (6 bases). This CDR3 contains 14 residues. The germline V gene has CDR1 KGHSH and CDR2 LQKENI. V lost 2 bases to trimming and J lost 7 bases, with 12 bases between them. DNA of the CDR3: TGTGCCAGCTCACCAAGTAGCGGCCGGAATGAGCAGTTCTTC. Translated, it gives CASSPSSGRNEQFF.

This clonotype was seen only a few times. This chain joins TRBV7-3 and TRBJ2-3; 8 nucleotides agree with TRBD2. The junction had 4 bases not matched to a gene; V was cut back by 4 bases and J by 1 base. Germline V gene lookup returns CDR1 SGHTA and CDR2 FQGTGA. The CDR3 has 15 amino acids. This CDR3 is CASSWAGGRTDTQYF. CDR3 DNA sequence: TGTGCCAGCAGCTGGGCGGGGGGTCGCACAGATACGCAGTATTTT.

This clonotype was observed a few times. V usage is TRBV6-2 or TRBV6-3 and J usage is TRBJ2-7; the match to TRBD1 covers 8 bases. Trimming cost V 2 bases and J 2 bases; bases outside gene matches: 11. CDR1 is MNHEY, CDR2 SVGEGT, per germline. The CDR3 is made up of 17 amino acids. The CDR3 loop reads CASSYILGQGPTYEQYF. The CDR3 nucleotides are TGTGCCAGCAGTTACATCCTTGGACAGGGCCCAACCTACGAGCAGTACTTC.

The chain joins TRBV7-6 to TRBJ2-1, with D perhaps TRBD1 or TRBD2 (5 bases each). The V gene lost 5 bases and the J gene lost 5 bases, with 10 bases spanning the gap. CDR1 is SGHVS, CDR2 FNYEAQ, per germline. CDR3 length: 13 amino acids. The CDR3 DNA follows: TGTGCCAGCAGCGATCGAGGGGACAATGAGCAGTTCTTC. Amino acid sequence: CASSDRGDNEQFF.

J is TRBJ2-1 and V is TRBV10-3, with 8 nucleotides matching TRBD1. This CDR3 comprises 15 residues. With 4 bases clipped from V and 5 bases from J, the junction kept 7 bases outside the gene matches. CDR1 is ENHRY and CDR2 is SYGVKD in the germline V gene. CDR3 nucleotide sequence: TGTGCCATCAGTGCCCCGGGACAGGTCCACAATGAGCAGTTCTTC. Amino acid sequence: CAISAPGQVHNEQFF.

CDR3 amino acids: CASSHRGTYVGEQYF. The DNA of the CDR3 is TGTGCCAGCAGCCACCGCGGGACCTATGTTGGCGAGCAGTACTTC. The chain has TRBV7-9 and TRBJ2-7, with D maybe TRBD2 (6 bases). V was pared by 5 bases and J by 6 bases, with 20 bases between. Germline V gene data show CDR1 as SEHNR and CDR2 as FQNEAQ (reference sequence). The length of the CDR3 is 15 residues.

V gene TRBV5-1 combines with J gene TRBJ2-1; 7 nucleotides match TRBD2. CDR1 and CDR2 (germline): SGHRS, YFSETQ. This CDR3 has 15 residues. V shed 4 bases, J shed 0 bases, and the junction held 4 bases outside the gene matches. The CDR3 nucleotides read TGCGCCAGCAGCGGAAGGACTAGCTCCTACAATGAGCAGTTCTTC. It codes for CASSGRTSSYNEQFF.

V gene TRBV30 combines with J gene TRBJ1-1, with D hard to call. Germline CDR1 reads GTSNPN; CDR2 reads SVGIG (reference sequence). V was clipped by 0 bases and J by 3 bases, with 5 bases between them. The CDR3 is made up of 12 amino acids. The CDR3 nucleotides are TGTGCCTGGAGTGTAGTCTACACTGAAGCTTTCTTT. It is translated as CAWSVVYTEAFF. Looking up the rest from reference TRBV30 and TRBJ1-1 gives the full variable domain: SQTIHQWPATLVQPVGSPLSLECTVEGTSNPNLYWYRQAAGRGLQLLFYSVGIGQISSEVPQNLSASRPQDRQFILSSKKLLLSDSGFYLCAWSVVYTEAFFGQGTRLTVV.

The chain links TRBV2 to TRBJ2-5; a weak D match, TRBD2 (6 bases). Germline assignment: CDR1 SNHLY and CDR2 FYNNEI. This CDR3 contains 14 residues. Trimming cost V 5 bases and J 5 bases, with 15 bases left between them. The CDR3 DNA sequence: TGTGCCAGCAGTTTGTCCGGGACTTCGGAGACCCAGTACTTC. Its translation is CASSLSGTSETQYF.

The J gene is TRBJ2-1, the V gene TRBV6-4, with D maybe TRBD1 (6 bases). The CDR3 has 12 residues. V was trimmed by 3 bases and J by 10 bases, leaving 10 bases between them. The germline V gene has CDR1 MRHNA and CDR2 SNTAGT. CDR3 sequence: CASSEGQKEQFF. CDR3 nucleotide sequence: TGTGCCAGCAGTGAAGGACAGAAGGAGCAGTTCTTC.

This chain links TRBV5-6 with TRBJ2-5, with D perhaps TRBD1 or TRBD2 (5 bases each). This CDR3 is built from 13 residues. Germline V lookup: CDR1 SGHDT, CDR2 YYEEEE. The V end lost 5 bases, the J end lost 4 bases, and 12 bases lay between the germline ends. The CDR3: CASSSGASETQYF. The CDR3 nucleotides are TGTGCCAGCAGTTCCGGGGCGTCAGAGACCCAGTACTTC.

The chain combines TRBV11-2 with TRBJ1-2; D not certain. V dropped 0 bases and J dropped 0 bases, with 14 bases sitting between them. The germline V gene has CDR1 SGHAT and CDR2 FQNNGV. The CDR3 totals 17 residues. In DNA form, the CDR3 reads TGTGCCAGCAGCTTAGAGTTCCCGCAGACCGCTAACTATGGCTACACCTTC. Its translation: CASSLEFPQTANYGYTF. Using reference TRBV11-2 and TRBJ1-2 for the parts outside the CDR3, the full variable domain is EAGVAQSPRYKIIEKRQSVAFWCNPISGHATLYWYQQILGQGPKLLIQFQNNGVVDDSQLPKDRFSAERLKGVDSTLKIQPAKLEDSAVYLCASSLEFPQTANYGYTFGSGTRLTVV.